What follows describes a single TCR beta chain. Its antigen is unknown. The CDR3 end lies 3 residues beyond the end of the read and is filled in from the germline J gene. CD4+CD25+CD127- Tregs, CD4+CD25- non-Tregs, CD4 and CD8 cells were sorted. This CDR3 region has 14 residues. Germline-derived CDR1 and CDR2 are SGHTA and FQGNSA. Trimming pared 0 bases from V and 1 base from J, leaving 7 bases between. TCRdb's table, derived via immunoSEQ multiplex PCR, lists solely in-frame clones and lacks some. This sample contains 25,000 to 35,000 clones. These data come from a study of Tregs in tolerant kidney transplant recipients. Study outcomes and limitations: Findings come from small patient numbers and require larger validation. This study did not directly address biological reproducibility.

The chain recombines TRBV7-2 with TRBJ2-7, with no clear D. Sequenced material: CD8+ T cells from blood, taken before the transplant. This sequence was found in a human donor who received a combined kidney and bone marrow transplant. CDR3 bases read: TGTGCCAGCAGCTTAGCGTCCCTTTCCTACGAG. This translates into CASSLASLSYE. The entire CDR3 protein reads CASSLASLSYEQYF.